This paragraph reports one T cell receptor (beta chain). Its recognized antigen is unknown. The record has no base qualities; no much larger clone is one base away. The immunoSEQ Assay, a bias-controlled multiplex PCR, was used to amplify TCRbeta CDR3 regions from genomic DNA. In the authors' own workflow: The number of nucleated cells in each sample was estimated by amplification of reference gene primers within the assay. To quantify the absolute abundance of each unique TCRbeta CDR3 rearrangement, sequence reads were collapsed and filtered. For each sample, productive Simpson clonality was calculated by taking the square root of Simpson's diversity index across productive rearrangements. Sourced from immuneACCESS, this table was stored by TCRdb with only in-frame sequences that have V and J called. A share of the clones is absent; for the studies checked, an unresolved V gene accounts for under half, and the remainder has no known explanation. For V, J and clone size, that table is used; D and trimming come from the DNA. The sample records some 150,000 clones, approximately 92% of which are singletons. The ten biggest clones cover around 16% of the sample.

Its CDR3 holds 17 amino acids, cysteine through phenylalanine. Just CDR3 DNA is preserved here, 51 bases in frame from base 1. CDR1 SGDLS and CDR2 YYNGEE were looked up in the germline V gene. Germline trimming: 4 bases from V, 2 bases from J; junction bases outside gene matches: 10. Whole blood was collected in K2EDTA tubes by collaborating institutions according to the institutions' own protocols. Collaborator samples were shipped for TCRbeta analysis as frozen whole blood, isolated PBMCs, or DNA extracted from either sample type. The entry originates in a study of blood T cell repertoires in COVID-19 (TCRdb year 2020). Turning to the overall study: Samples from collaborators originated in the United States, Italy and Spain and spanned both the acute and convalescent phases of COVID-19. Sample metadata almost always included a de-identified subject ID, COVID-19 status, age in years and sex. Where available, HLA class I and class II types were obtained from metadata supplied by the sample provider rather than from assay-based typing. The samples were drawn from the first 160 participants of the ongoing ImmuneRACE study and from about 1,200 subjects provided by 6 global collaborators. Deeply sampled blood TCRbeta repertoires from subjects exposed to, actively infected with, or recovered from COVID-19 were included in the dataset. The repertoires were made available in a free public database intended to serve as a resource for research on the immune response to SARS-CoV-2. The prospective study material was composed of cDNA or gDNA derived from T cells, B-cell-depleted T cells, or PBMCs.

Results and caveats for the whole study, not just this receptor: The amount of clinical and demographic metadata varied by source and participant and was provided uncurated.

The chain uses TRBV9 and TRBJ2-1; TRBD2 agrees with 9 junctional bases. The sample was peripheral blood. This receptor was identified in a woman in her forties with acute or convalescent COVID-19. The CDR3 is CASSSPWAGGTYNEQFF. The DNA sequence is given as TGTGCCAGCAGCTCTCCATGGGCGGGAGGGACCTACAATGAGCAGTTCTTC. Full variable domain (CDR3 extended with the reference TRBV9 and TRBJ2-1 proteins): DSGVTQTPKHLITATGQRVTLRCSPRSGDLSVYWYQQSLDQGLQFLIQYYNGEERAKGNILERFSAQQFPDLHSELNLSSLELGDSALYFCASSSPWAGGTYNEQFFGPGTRLTVL.